Below, 23 T cell receptor beta chains from the same sample are listed, as sequenced in a study of blood T cells in healthy people across ages. Combining a sample-barcoded 5' primer with a J-beta primer mix, a second PCR ran for roughly 6 to 11 cycles. TCRdb used MiXCR to reprocess the 5' RACE reads, holding one entry per CDR3 protein. The sample comprises more than 650,000 distinct CDR3 sequences, about 26% of which are singletons, and about 2.9% rests with the top ten. The same specimen was also included in a second study, on T cells of mothers and their children.

Source material: blood. These receptors were obtained from a boy between 10 and 17 years old in good health.

The chain recombines TRBV7-3 with TRBJ2-1, with 8 bases lining up with TRBD2. Germline V gene data show CDR1 as SGHTA and CDR2 as FQGTGA. Germline trimming cut 2 bases from V and 9 bases from J; bases unmatched to any gene: 6. The CDR3 runs 14 residues. CDR3 sequence: CASSLLAGSPEQFF. In DNA, the CDR3 is TGTGCCAGCAGCTTATTAGCGGGGTCTCCTGAGCAGTTCTTC.

This chain uses TRBV3-1 with TRBJ1-2; 8 bases agree with TRBD1. Per germline, CDR1 LGHDT and CDR2 YNNKEL (reference sequence). The CDR3 runs 15 residues. V was pared by 4 bases and J by 8 bases, with 12 bases of the junction left unmatched. The DNA for the CDR3 is TGTGCCAGCAGCCCCCGCACCCGGACAGGGAACGGCTACACCTTC. It encodes CASSPRTRTGNGYTF. Full variable domain (rest looked up from reference TRBV3-1 and TRBJ1-2): DTAVSQTPKYLVTQMGNDKSIKCEQNLGHDTMYWYKQDSKKFLKIMFSYNNKELIINETVPNRFSPKSPDKAHLNLHINSLELGDSAVYFCASSPRTRTGNGYTFGSGTRLTVV.

This clonotype was seen more than once but under ten times. The chain employs TRBV6-6 and TRBJ2-1; 13 nucleotides line up with TRBD2. The J call may be in error: the DNA end matches TRBJ2-5 better. Germline values: CDR1 MNHNY, CDR2 SVGAGI (reference sequence). This CDR3 is 15 amino acids long. Here the CDR3 DNA reads TGTGCCAGCAGCCAACTAGCGGGGGGGCCAGAGACCCAGTACTTC. Amino acid sequence: CASSQLAGGPETQYF.

A few counts support this clonotype. This chain joins TRBV18 and TRBJ1-1; D remains unclear. Per the germline V gene, CDR1 is KGHSH and CDR2 is LQKENI. The CDR3 has 15 amino acids. With 2 bases removed from V and 5 bases from J, the gap between germline ends came to 15 bases. The CDR3 is CASSPKSAGRTEAFF. The CDR3 region has the DNA TGTGCCAGCTCACCAAAGAGCGCCGGACGGACTGAAGCTTTCTTT.

This clonotype occurred a few times. The rearrangement joins TRBV9 to TRBJ1-1; D is unclear. The germline V gene has CDR1 SGDLS and CDR2 YYNGEE. V was cut by 0 bases and J by 1 base, with 10 bases left in between. This CDR3 spans 15 amino acids. CDR3 nucleotide sequence: TGTGCCAGCAGCGTAGTCGGCACTGGGAACACTGAAGCTTTCTTT. Its protein is CASSVVGTGNTEAFF.

The chain has TRBV4-1 and TRBJ2-1, with D perhaps TRBD2 (6 bases). Trimming removed 4 bases from V and 8 bases from J, with 18 bases in between. CDR1 MGHRA and CDR2 YSYEKL come from the germline V gene. This CDR3 has 15 amino acids. The CDR3 spells CASSRPGSGQDEQFF. The DNA of the CDR3 is TGCGCCAGCAGCCGTCCTGGAAGCGGGCAGGATGAGCAGTTCTTC.

The V gene is TRBV6-5, the J gene TRBJ1-1; the D gene is possibly TRBD1 (5 bases). The CDR3 is 16 residues long. Germline-derived CDR1 and CDR2 are MNHEY and SVGAGI. Trimming pared 2 bases from V and 1 base from J, leaving 14 bases between. The DNA of the CDR3 is TGTGCCAGCAGTTACGGGGCCGCGCGGGGGAACACTGAAGCTTTCTTT. It encodes CASSYGAARGNTEAFF.

This clonotype was detected a few times. V is TRBV6-2 or TRBV6-3 and J is TRBJ1-4; D gene unclear. CDR3 length: 17 amino acids. Deletions cut 1 base from V and 0 bases from J, with 12 bases between. Germline assignment: CDR1 MNHEY and CDR2 SVGEGT. This CDR3 is CASSYLADLPTNEKLFF. The CDR3 region has the DNA TGTGCCAGCAGTTACTTGGCAGACTTACCAACTAATGAAAAACTGTTTTTT.

This clonotype was seen more than once but under ten times. The CDR3, as DNA: TGTGCCAGCAGCCCCCCCTTTTGGCTAGCGGGGGCCTCAATACGCTACACCGGGGAGCTGTTTTTT. This codes for CASSPPFWLAGASIRYTGELFF. The chain combines TRBV11-2 with TRBJ2-2; TRBD2 aligns across 10 bases. V was clipped by 5 bases and J by 3 bases; unmatched bases: 24. Germline CDR1 is SGHAT and CDR2 is FQNNGV. The CDR3 runs to 22 residues.

The chain joins TRBV4-1 to TRBJ1-2; a possible D gene is TRBD1 (6 bases). Germline-derived CDR1 and CDR2 are MGHRA and YSYEKL. The CDR3 consists of 13 residues. V was clipped by 4 bases and J by 10 bases, with 16 bases between them. CDR3 region: CASSLQTGFDYTF. In DNA form, the CDR3 reads TGCGCCAGCAGCCTCCAGACAGGTTTTGACTACACCTTC.

This clonotype has a handful of counts. J is TRBJ2-5 and V is TRBV9, with TRBD2 as a possible D gene (6 bases). The CDR3 length is 14 residues. Per the germline V gene, CDR1 is SGDLS and CDR2 is YYNGEE. Trimming pared 4 bases from V and 5 bases from J, leaving 15 bases between. DNA of the CDR3: TGTGCCAGCAGCCAACGGGGGTGGGGGGAGACCCAGTACTTC. Translated: CASSQRGWGETQYF.

This clonotype was observed a handful of times. The chain carries TRBV20-1 and TRBJ2-1, with 8 bases that match TRBD1. V lost 2 bases, J lost 4 bases, and 7 bases stayed unmatched. This CDR3 is 15 amino acids long. From germline, CDR1 is DFQATT and CDR2 SNEGSKA (reference sequence). The CDR3 spells CSARQGQAFYNEQFF. The CDR3 bases are TGCAGTGCTAGACAGGGACAGGCCTTTTACAATGAGCAGTTCTTC.

This clonotype was observed a handful of times. The chain couples TRBV6-5 to TRBJ2-7; TRBD2 matches 8 bases. The V and J ends lost 2 bases and 2 bases, in that order; junction bases with no gene match: 17. CDR1 is MNHEY and CDR2 is SVGAGI in the germline V gene. This CDR3 spans 19 amino acids. The DNA of the CDR3 is TGTGCCAGCAGTTACACACATCCGTCGAAGCGGGGGCCTGCCTACGAGCAGTACTTC. Encoded protein: CASSYTHPSKRGPAYEQYF.

This clonotype has just a few counts. The chain has TRBV24-1 and TRBJ2-3; perhaps TRBD1 as D (6 bases). The CDR3 spans 17 residues. With 4 bases removed from V and 2 bases from J, the gap between germline ends came to 18 bases. Per the germline V gene, CDR1 is KGHDR and CDR2 is SFDVKD. CDR3: CATSEAGRGQLTDTQYF. CDR3 nucleotide sequence: TGTGCCACCAGTGAGGCCGGACGAGGACAGCTCACAGATACGCAGTATTTT.

This clonotype was recorded a few times. The genes are TRBV6-6 and TRBJ1-5, with TRBD1 as a possible D gene (6 bases). V was clipped by 5 bases and J by 7 bases, with 18 bases between them. Germline values: CDR1 MNHNY, CDR2 SVGAGI (reference sequence). CDR3 length: 15 amino acids. The CDR3, as DNA: TGTGCCAGCAGTGCCCTGGTAGGAGGGGGGCAGCCCCAGCATTTT. This encodes CASSALVGGGQPQHF.

The chain uses TRBV7-2 and TRBJ2-2; 9 bases map to TRBD2. The trim removed 2 bases at V and 3 bases at J, leaving 4 bases unmatched. This CDR3 comprises 16 residues. Germline CDR1 is SGHTA and CDR2 is FQGNSA. CDR3 protein: CASSLSGGPYTGELFF. The CDR3 bases are TGTGCCAGCAGCTTAAGCGGGGGGCCCTACACCGGGGAGCTGTTTTTT.

This clonotype was detected only a few times. The chain has TRBV28 and TRBJ2-1, with a tentative D call TRBD1 (6 bases). The ends were cut back, 7 bases at V and 0 bases at J, with 10 bases in the middle. The length of the CDR3 is 14 residues. The germline V gene has CDR1 MDHEN and CDR2 SYDVKM. The CDR3 DNA follows: TGTGCCAGCAAGGACAGCCGCTCCTACAATGAGCAGTTCTTC. Protein product: CASKDSRSYNEQFF.

CDR3 DNA sequence: TGTGCCAGCGGCCGTTCGCGAGCCCCCAGTAACACTGAAGCTTTCTTT. Its protein is CASGRSRAPSNTEAFF. The chain recombines TRBV6-1 with TRBJ1-1, with D unclear. V dropped 8 bases and J dropped 2 bases, with 21 bases sitting between them. The CDR3 extends over 16 amino acids. The germline gives CDR1 MNHNS, CDR2 SASEGT.

This clonotype occurred a few times. The chain uses TRBV20-1 and TRBJ2-1, with 9 bases matching TRBD1. The CDR3 spans 13 residues. The V gene's germline CDR1 is DFQATT and CDR2 SNEGSKA (reference sequence). The CDR3 reads CSGHDRGWGEQFF. The DNA of the CDR3 is TGCAGCGGCCACGACAGGGGGTGGGGGGAGCAGTTCTTC.

This chain connects TRBV5-1 to TRBJ2-1; D unclear. The CDR3 length is 15 residues. V lost 0 bases and J 2 bases, leaving 9 bases between the germline ends. CDR1 and CDR2 (germline): SGHRS, YFSETQ. The CDR3 DNA sequence: TGCGCCAGCAGCTTGGACGGGTATCCCTACAATGAGCAGTTCTTC. It encodes CASSLDGYPYNEQFF.

The chain links TRBV3-1 to TRBJ2-5, with TRBD2 as a possible D gene (5 bases). Trimming stripped 4 bases from V and 5 bases from J, with 11 bases between. Germline CDR1 is LGHDT and CDR2 is YNNKEL (reference sequence). This CDR3 is built from 13 residues. CDR3 loop: CASSLMRRETQYF. In nucleotides, the CDR3 is TGTGCCAGCAGCCTAATGAGGAGGGAGACCCAGTACTTC.

The chain combines TRBV10-2 with TRBJ1-2; 8 bases are a match to TRBD1. The CDR3 has 15 amino acids. Germline CDR1 WSHSY, CDR2 SAAADI. V was pared by 2 bases and J by 4 bases, with 6 bases of the junction left unmatched. This CDR3 is CASSEDRGSGYGYTF. The CDR3 DNA sequence: TGCGCCAGCAGTGAGGACAGGGGAAGTGGCTATGGCTACACCTTC.

The chain is built from TRBV2 and TRBJ2-5; D remains unclear. V was shortened by 2 bases and J by 2 bases, with 6 bases between the two germline ends. The CDR3 spans 13 residues. Germline loops: CDR1 SNHLY, CDR2 FYNNEI. CDR3 nucleotide sequence: TGTGCCAGCAGTGAACGCAGACAAGAGACCCAGTACTTC. Protein: CASSERRQETQYF.